These 15 T cell receptor beta chains came from one sample sequenced in a study of PD-1 blockade in classical Hodgkin lymphoma. Sequencing was performed with immunoSEQ multiplex PCR; in TCRdb, only in-frame clones are kept and a portion is missing. Among 25,000 to 30,000 clones listed, about four fifths were seen once. Time point: cycle 4 day 1 (C4D1), after around six weeks of nivolumab. The patients all showed relapse after autologous stem cell transplantation, while their brentuximab vedotin exposure varied. The sample consisted of peripheral blood mononuclear cells (PBMCs), taken before the fourth cycle of nivolumab. The receptors stem from a human donor with classical Hodgkin lymphoma.

This rearrangement joins TRBV10-3 to TRBJ2-7; weak D call: TRBD1 (6 bases). Trimming pared 4 bases from V and 6 bases from J, leaving 13 bases between. CDR1 and CDR2 from the germline V gene are ENHRY and SYGVKD. The CDR3 extends over 13 amino acids. CDR3 amino acids: CAISAGTSCEQYF. The CDR3 bases are TGTGCCATCAGTGCCGGGACAAGCTGCGAGCAGTACTTC.

The V gene is TRBV11-2, the J gene TRBJ2-7; tentatively, D is TRBD1 or TRBD2 (7 bases each). Germline V gene data show CDR1 as SGHAT and CDR2 as FQNNGV. The V gene lost 5 bases and the J gene lost 1 base, with 24 bases spanning the gap. The CDR3 has 18 amino acids. CDR3 DNA sequence: TGTGCCAGCAGCCCGGTTCGCCGCGGCAGGGGGGGGTCCTACGAGCAGTACTTC. It codes for CASSPVRRGRGGSYEQYF.

This clone qualifies as medium-sized (0.01 to 0.1%). This chain joins TRBV27 and TRBJ1-6; D not certain. CDR1 is MNHEY, CDR2 SMNVEV, per germline (reference sequence). The V end lost 3 bases, the J end lost 6 bases, and 12 bases lay between the germline ends. The CDR3 is made up of 15 amino acids. The CDR3 DNA reads as TGTGCCAGCAGTTTCGGTTCCGCGCGTAATTCACCCCTCCACTTT. Its translation is CASSFGSARNSPLHF.

The chain joins TRBV19 to TRBJ2-3; D not resolved. The V end lost 9 bases, the J end lost 2 bases, and 18 bases lay between the germline ends. The CDR3 loop spans 15 amino acids. CDR1 is LNHDA and CDR2 is SQIVND in the germline V gene (reference sequence). DNA of the CDR3: TGTGCCAGCGACCCCCGCTCGGGCGCCACAGATACGCAGTATTTT. Translation: CASDPRSGATDTQYF.

The rearrangement joins TRBV28 to TRBJ2-5; D gene unclear. Germline V CDR1 and CDR2: MDHEN, SYDVKM. The CDR3 sequence is 14 residues long. The germline V and J ends were trimmed by 3 bases and 1 base, with 9 bases remaining between them. DNA for the CDR3: TGTGCCAGCAGTTTCCCGGGCCTCCAAGAGACCCAGTACTTC. It specifies CASSFPGLQETQYF.

This clone occurred once. V and J are TRBV10-3 and TRBJ1-2; D call uncertain. Trimming removed 3 bases from V and 5 bases from J, with 10 bases in between. CDR3 length: 13 residues. The germline gives CDR1 ENHRY, CDR2 SYGVKD. The CDR3: CAISEGREYGYTF. The CDR3 DNA reads as TGTGCCATCAGTGAAGGCAGAGAATATGGCTACACCTTC.

The gene calls are TRBV6-5 and TRBJ2-3; the D gene is possibly TRBD2 (6 bases). V was pared by 6 bases and J by 8 bases, with 12 bases between. Germline lookup yields CDR1 MNHEY and CDR2 SVGAGI. This CDR3 is 12 amino acids long. CDR3 coding DNA: TGTGCCAGCAGGGGGGGTCTGGGTACGCAGTATTTT. Protein sequence: CASRGGLGTQYF.

The chain is built from TRBV6-1 and TRBJ1-1, with TRBD1 as a possible D gene (6 bases). CDR3 length equals 13 residues. Trimming removed 6 bases at V and 1 base at J, with 9 bases between. Germline V gene data show CDR1 as MNHNS and CDR2 as SASEGT. The CDR3 nucleotides read TGTGCCAGCAGCCAACAGGGGAACACTGAAGCTTTCTTT. This sequence encodes CASSQQGNTEAFF.

Only one count was recorded for this clone. The chain links TRBV27 to TRBJ2-5; no clear D gene. Trimming stripped 2 bases from V and 5 bases from J, with 9 bases between. The CDR3 is 13 residues long. The germline V gene has CDR1 MNHEY and CDR2 SMNVEV (reference sequence). For the CDR3, the DNA is TGTGCCAGCAGTTTAGGGTTCTCGGAGACCCAGTACTTC. It codes for CASSLGFSETQYF.

A single count supports this clone. This sequence joins TRBV6-5 and TRBJ1-5; D ambiguous. Trimming cost V 5 bases and J 7 bases, with 9 bases left between them. This CDR3 comprises 12 residues. Germline loops: CDR1 MNHEY, CDR2 SVGAGI. The CDR3, as DNA: TGTGCCAGCAGTGAGGATTGGCAGCCCCAGCATTTT. Translating it yields CASSEDWQPQHF.

The chain employs TRBV7-2 and TRBJ2-7; D not resolved. Per germline, CDR1 SGHTA and CDR2 FQGNSA. V was pared by 6 bases and J by 4 bases, with 7 bases between. The CDR3 runs to 11 residues. CDR3 DNA sequence: TGTGCCAGCAGGGATGCTTACGAGCAGTACTTC. Translation gives CASRDAYEQYF.

The chain couples TRBV28 to TRBJ2-6, with unresolved D. Germline loops: CDR1 MDHEN, CDR2 SYDVKM. The CDR3 runs to 13 residues. Trimming stripped 3 bases from V and 0 bases from J, with 0 bases between. The CDR3 sequence: CASSFSGANVLTF. For the CDR3, the DNA is TGTGCCAGCAGTTTCTCTGGGGCCAACGTCCTGACTTTC. The full variable domain, completed using reference TRBV28 and TRBJ2-6, is DVKVTQSSRYLVKRTGEKVFLECVQDMDHENMFWYRQDPGLGLRLIYFSYDVKMKEKGDIPEGYSVSREKKERFSLILESASTNQTSMYLCASSFSGANVLTFGAGSRLTVL.

The chain employs TRBV18 and TRBJ2-5, with 9 bases aligning to TRBD2. Trimming at V came to 3 bases and at J to 1 base, leaving 3 bases not matched to a gene. Per germline, CDR1 KGHSH and CDR2 LQKENI. The CDR3 has 15 amino acids. The CDR3 bases are TGTGCCAGCTCACCGGGTAGCGGGAGCCAAGAGACCCAGTACTTC. This encodes CASSPGSGSQETQYF.

The genes are TRBV7-8 and TRBJ2-7; no reliable D call. Germline values: CDR1 SGHVS, CDR2 FQNEAQ. V lost 3 bases and J 4 bases, leaving 10 bases between the germline ends. The CDR3 consists of 13 residues. The CDR3 is CASSFRQEYEQYF. In DNA, the CDR3 is TGTGCCAGCAGCTTCAGGCAGGAATACGAGCAGTACTTC.

The CDR3: CASSLEGSSGNTIYF. CDR3 nucleotides: TGCGCCAGCAGCTTGGAAGGGTCCTCTGGAAACACCATATATTTT. This rearrangement joins TRBV5-1 to TRBJ1-3; D gene unclear. The V gene lost 0 bases and the J gene lost 0 bases, with 7 bases spanning the gap. The germline CDR1 and CDR2 sequences are SGHRS and YFSETQ. The CDR3 contains 15 residues. Based on the CDR3 plus reference TRBV5-1 and TRBJ1-3, the full variable domain is KAGVTQTPRYLIKTRGQQVTLSCSPISGHRSVSWYQQTPGQGLQFLFEYFSETQRNKGNFPGRFSGRQFSNSRSEMNVSTLELGDSALYLCASSLEGSSGNTIYFGEGSWLTVV.